The sequence of this TCR beta chain was determined in a study of blood T cell repertoires in COVID-19 (dated by TCRdb to about 2020). Turning to the overall study: The collaborator samples originated in the United States, Italy and Spain and spanned the acute and convalescent phases of COVID-19. The samples were drawn from the first 160 participants of the ongoing ImmuneRACE study and from over a thousand subjects provided by 6 global collaborators. The repertoires were released in a freely available public database intended as a resource for research on the immune response to SARS-CoV-2. The prospective study material was composed of cDNA or gDNA derived from T cells, B-cell-depleted T cells, or PBMCs. Subjects who had been exposed to COVID-19, were actively infected with it, or had recovered from it provided the deeply sampled blood TCRbeta repertoires that made up the dataset. Where HLA class I and class II types were available, the types were taken from metadata supplied by the sample provider, not from assay-based typing. Sample metadata almost always included a de-identified subject ID, COVID-19 status, age in years and sex.

Points on this clone: The antigen it recognizes is unknown. No much larger clone is present one base from it, and per-base qualities are unavailable.

TCRbeta CDR3 regions were amplified from genomic DNA by means of the immunoSEQ Assay, a bias-controlled multiplex PCR. The study's processing was this. The number of nucleated cells in each sample was estimated from the amplification of reference gene primers within the assay. To quantify the absolute abundance of each unique TCRbeta CDR3 rearrangement, sequence reads were collapsed and filtered. For each sample, productive Simpson clonality was calculated as the square root of Simpson's diversity index over productive rearrangements. TCRdb provides this immuneACCESS table in a form limited to in-frame rearrangements. Some clones are lacking; in checked studies, under half of them reflect an unresolved V gene, and why the rest are absent is not known. That table is the source of V, J and clone size, and D and trimming were worked out from the DNA. The sample table lists approximately 220,000 clones, 70% to 90% of them with a count of one. The ten biggest clones cover less than 5% of the sample.

In the germline V gene, CDR1 corresponds to SNHLY and CDR2 to FYNNEI. V was cut back by 11 bases and J by 7 bases, leaving a gap of 20 bases between them. There are 13 amino acids in the CDR3, from cysteine to phenylalanine inclusive. Only the CDR3 part of the read is kept: 39 bases, read in frame from the first base. Enrolling through a virtual design, the prospective study's participants ranged in age from roughly 18 to 95 years and lived across approximately 25 United States geographic areas. In the prospective study, participants were assigned to cohorts based on the clinical history participants reported in a screening survey and a study questionnaire. Mobile phlebotomists in the prospective study collected whole blood, serum and a nasopharyngeal or oropharyngeal swab from every participant. Over an approximately 2-month period, participants in the prospective study had the option of providing additional blood draws and questionnaires. Blood samples from the prospective study were shipped frozen or at room temperature prior to DNA extraction.

General conclusions and limits of the study: The amount of clinical and demographic metadata varied by source and participant and was provided uncurated.

Source material: PBMCs or T cells enriched from blood (not recorded which). The chain couples TRBV2 to TRBJ1-2, with no reliable assignment of the D segment. The sequence derives from a woman aged 40 to 50 with acute COVID-19. CDR3 loop: CASVWEKSSGYTF. In nucleotides, the sequence is TGTGCCTCGGTATGGGAGAAGTCGAGTGGCTACACCTTC.